What follows describes a single TCR beta chain. Its antigen is unknown. The record has no base qualities; no much larger clone is one base away. These data are taken from a study of OX40 agonist ivuxolimab in advanced cancers. Describing the broader study: Ivuxolimab was a fully human IgG2 agonistic monoclonal antibody targeting the costimulatory receptor OX40 (CD134). Intravenous ivuxolimab was administered to patients every 2 weeks at six dose levels: 0.01, 0.1, 0.3, 1.5, 3 and 10 mg/kg. Of the roughly 54 patients in dose escalation, around 19 had hepatocellular carcinoma, approximately 15 had melanoma, 9 had renal cell carcinoma and 9 had head and neck cancer. The dose-escalation cohort was around 83% male with a mean age of 60 years, ranging from roughly 23 to 80. Patients were allowed to have had prior anti-PD-1, anti-PD-L1 or anti-CTLA-4 therapy, and more than 35% of the dose-escalation patients had been treated with checkpoint inhibitors. Partial responses occurred in three dose-escalation patients: two with cutaneous melanoma and one with hepatocellular carcinoma. Peripheral TCRbeta sequencing aimed to test whether ivuxolimab altered TCR sequence diversity and caused clonal T-cell expansion. The monotherapy dose-escalation portion (N = 52 patients) of the phase I ivuxolimab trial is reported in the paper. The study at large found these results: Low levels of normalized T-cell clonal expansion were also shown by some nonresponding patients. On average, CD8+ T cells showed more expanded clones than CD4+ T cells after ivuxolimab. In the 0.1-3.0 mg/kg groups, partial responders had among the lowest normalized peripheral clonal expansion, particularly in CD8+ T cells. The antigen specificity of the clonally expanded peripheral T cells was not determined. Clonal expansion of both CD4+ and CD8+ blood T cells was observed from baseline to week 6 at doses 0.1 to 3.0 mg/kg.

Genomic DNA was extracted from sorted cells for sequencing of the TCRbeta CDR3 region. The immunoSEQ Assay was used to sequence the TCRbeta CDR3 regions. TCRdb carries this immuneACCESS record with in-frame sequences only. Its versions omit some clonotypes, under half of them owing to an unresolved V gene in the studies checked, with the rest unexplained. A total of more than 95,000 clones appear in this sample, over 85% of them only once. Clones ranked in the top ten supply roughly 0.8% of the sample. For this chain, trimming is 0 bases at the V end and 6 bases at the J end, and the number of junction bases without a gene match is 4. Spanning cysteine to phenylalanine, the CDR3 consists of 15 amino acids. CDR3 DNA is the only sequence kept; it has 45 bases, read in frame from the first base. CDR1 SGHRS and CDR2 YFSETQ are derived from the germline V gene. Patients with autoimmune disease history or receiving systemic immunosuppression were excluded from the trial. Peripheral blood for TCR sequencing was collected from all dose cohorts at baseline, on cycle 4 day 1, and on cycle 7 day 1. The samples were drawn from a first-in-human, open-label, multicenter phase I dose-escalation trial of ivuxolimab. Adults with locally advanced or metastatic melanoma, renal cell carcinoma, hepatocellular carcinoma or head and neck squamous cell carcinoma were enrolled in the trial. Before TCR sequencing, CD4+ and CD8+ T cells were separately sorted from peripheral blood.

The chain joins TRBV5-1 to TRBJ2-3, with 10 junctional bases fitting TRBD2. The sequencing used CD4+ or CD8+ T cells sorted from blood, collected in a trial of the OX40 agonist ivuxolimab. This receptor was identified in an adult with an advanced solid tumor such as melanoma, head and neck, liver or kidney cancer. The CDR3 is CASSLGLAGEDTQYF. The nucleotide sequence reads as follows: TGCGCCAGCAGCTTGGGACTAGCGGGCGAGGATACGCAGTATTTT.